This TCR beta chain was sequenced in a study of blood T cell repertoires in COVID-19. About the research overall: The samples span acute and convalescent COVID-19 from the United States, Italy and Spain. In each case, the material was cDNA or gDNA derived from T cells, B-cell-depleted T cells, or PBMCs.

The CDR3 contains 18 residues. Profiling relied on immunoSEQ multiplex PCR, and the TCRdb table lists in-frame clones only, not all of them. The profile covers hundreds of thousands of clones, with 89% appearing a single time and approximately 1.8% taken by the ten largest. Material: peripheral blood. This receptor was obtained from a woman in her twenties or thirties with COVID-19, enrolled during active disease. The chain employs TRBV21-1 and TRBJ2-7; TRBD1 reflects the table's D call only, with no check against the DNA. TRBV21-1 is listed as a pseudogene. The CDR3 sequence is CASSKAHRGTRNCYEQYF. The CDR3 DNA reads as TGTGCCAGCAGCAAAGCGCACCGAGGGACACGAAATTGCTACGAGCAGTACTTC.